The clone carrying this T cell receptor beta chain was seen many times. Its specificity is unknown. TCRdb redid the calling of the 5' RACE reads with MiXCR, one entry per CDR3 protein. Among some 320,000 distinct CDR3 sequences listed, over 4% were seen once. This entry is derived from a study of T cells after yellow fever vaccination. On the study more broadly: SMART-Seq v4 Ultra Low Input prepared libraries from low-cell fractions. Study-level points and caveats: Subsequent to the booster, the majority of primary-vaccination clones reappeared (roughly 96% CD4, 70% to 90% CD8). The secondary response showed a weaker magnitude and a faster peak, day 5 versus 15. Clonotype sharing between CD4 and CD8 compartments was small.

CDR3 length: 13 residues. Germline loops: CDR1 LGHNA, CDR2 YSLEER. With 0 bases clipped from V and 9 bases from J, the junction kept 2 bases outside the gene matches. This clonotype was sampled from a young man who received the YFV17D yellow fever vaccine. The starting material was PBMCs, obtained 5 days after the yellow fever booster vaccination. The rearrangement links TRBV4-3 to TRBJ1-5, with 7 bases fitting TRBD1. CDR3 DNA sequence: TGCGCCAGCAGCCAAGAACAGGGGTGGCCCCAGCATTTT. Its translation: CASSQEQGWPQHF.